The 25 T cell receptor beta chains reported below all come from one sample, sequenced in a study of T cells after yellow fever vaccination. In TCRdb, the 5' RACE reads were re-called with MiXCR into one record per CDR3 protein. Among 200,000 to 300,000 distinct CDR3 sequences, 10% to 15% were seen once, and the ten largest hold around 0.49%. Here the sequenced sample was CD4+ T cells sorted from PBMCs, taken 45 days after the yellow fever booster vaccination. Receptor source: a man aged 25-45 years who received the YFV17D yellow fever vaccine.

This chain connects TRBV28 to TRBJ2-6; possible D gene TRBD1, 6 bases. The CDR3 has 16 amino acids. V lost 6 bases, J lost 2 bases, and 14 bases lay in between. In germline, CDR1 is MDHEN, CDR2 SYDVKM. The CDR3 protein is CASSAQGFPGANVLTF. The CDR3 DNA follows: TGTGCCAGCAGCGCACAGGGTTTTCCTGGGGCCAACGTCCTGACTTTC.

This clonotype showed up just a few times. V and J are TRBV6-1 and TRBJ2-7, with D possibly matching TRBD1 (6 bases). The CDR3 runs to 15 residues. Germline V CDR1 and CDR2: MNHNS, SASEGT. Deletions cut 3 bases from V and 6 bases from J, with 18 bases between. The CDR3 sequence is CASSEQAQGPSEQYF. The CDR3 region has the DNA TGTGCCAGCAGTGAGCAGGCTCAGGGGCCGAGCGAGCAGTACTTC.

V and J are TRBV3-1 and TRBJ1-1; D not resolved. Trimming removed 1 base at V and 5 bases at J, with 11 bases between. Germline CDR1 is LGHDT and CDR2 is YNNKEL (reference sequence). The CDR3 is 14 residues long. This CDR3 is CASSQVAGLTEAFF. For the CDR3, the DNA is TGTGCCAGCAGCCAAGTAGCAGGTTTAACTGAAGCTTTCTTT.

V is TRBV20-1 and J is TRBJ2-1; maybe TRBD2 (6 bases). Trimming took 6 bases from V and 4 from J, leaving 22 bases between them. The CDR3 runs 16 residues. CDR1 and CDR2 from the germline V gene are DFQATT and SNEGSKA (reference sequence). The CDR3 region is CSADGPLTGAYNEQFF. CDR3 coding DNA: TGCAGTGCAGACGGTCCCCTAACGGGAGCTTACAATGAGCAGTTCTTC.

The chain links TRBV5-1 to TRBJ2-1; TRBD2 aligns across 8 bases. This CDR3 region has 16 residues. CDR1 and CDR2 from the germline V gene are SGHRS and YFSETQ. J lost 9 bases, V lost 2 bases, and 13 bases had no gene match. The CDR3: CASSFGGRPGLGEQFF. The CDR3 nucleotides read TGCGCCAGCAGCTTCGGCGGGAGGCCGGGGTTGGGTGAGCAGTTCTTC.

This chain links TRBV20-1 with TRBJ2-7, with D perhaps matching TRBD2 (7 bases). There are 13 residues in the CDR3. The germline V and J ends were trimmed by 7 bases and 2 bases, with 15 bases remaining between them. CDR1 is DFQATT, CDR2 SNEGSKA, per germline (reference sequence). The CDR3 DNA reads TGCAGTGGGATCAGGGGAGGGGCCTACGAGCAGTACTTC. Its translation is CSGIRGGAYEQYF.

This clonotype was seen repeatedly, ten times or more. The gene calls are TRBV7-9 and TRBJ2-1; D is unresolved. V lost 2 bases to trimming and J lost 7 bases, with 6 bases between them. From germline, CDR1 is SEHNR and CDR2 FQNEAQ (reference sequence). This CDR3 is built from 12 residues. DNA for the CDR3: TGTGCCAGCAGCTTACCCGGGAATGAGCAGTTCTTC. It codes for CASSLPGNEQFF.

This clonotype was counted at least ten times. The chain uses TRBV18 and TRBJ2-5, with TRBD2 as a possible D gene (5 bases). V lost 1 base and J 5 bases, leaving 8 bases between the germline ends. CDR1 and CDR2 (germline): KGHSH, LQKENI. The CDR3 loop spans 13 amino acids. The CDR3 spells CASSPLREETQYF. CDR3 nucleotide sequence: TGTGCCAGCTCACCACTGAGGGAGGAGACCCAGTACTTC.

The gene calls are TRBV3-1 and TRBJ2-5, with 8 bases identical to TRBD1. From germline, CDR1 is LGHDT and CDR2 YNNKEL (reference sequence). CDR3 length: 13 amino acids. V shed 8 bases and J 5 bases; nucleotides not matched to a gene: 7. The CDR3 DNA reads TGTGCCAGCCGACAGGGGTCGGAGGAGACCCAGTACTTC. As protein: CASRQGSEETQYF.

The genes are TRBV28 and TRBJ2-7; the match to TRBD2 covers 7 bases. There are 12 residues in the CDR3. With V trimmed by 7 bases and J by 1 base, 1 base remained unmatched. Per germline, CDR1 MDHEN and CDR2 SYDVKM. Written as DNA, the CDR3 is TGTGCCAGCACGGGGGGATCCTACGAGCAGTACTTC. It specifies CASTGGSYEQYF.

This clonotype has only a few counts. The rearrangement links TRBV30 to TRBJ1-2; D gene unclear. Germline V lookup: CDR1 GTSNPN, CDR2 SVGIG (reference sequence). V was pared by 0 bases and J by 5 bases, with 10 bases between. This CDR3 has 13 residues. The CDR3 spells CAWSVGDIYGYTF. CDR3 DNA: TGTGCCTGGAGTGTAGGTGACATATATGGCTACACCTTC.

The rearrangement uses TRBV20-1 and TRBJ2-1; D possibly corresponds to TRBD2 (6 bases). V lost 3 bases and J lost 0, with 24 bases in between. The germline V gene encodes CDR1 DFQATT and CDR2 SNEGSKA (reference sequence). This CDR3 is built from 19 residues. The CDR3 DNA reads TGCAGTGCTAGGGGATTTGGGGACTCCCGAGGTAGCTCCTACAATGAGCAGTTCTTC. Its translation: CSARGFGDSRGSSYNEQFF.

This clonotype occurred a few times. The chain employs TRBV5-1 and TRBJ2-5; D not certain. CDR1 is SGHRS and CDR2 is YFSETQ in the germline V gene. V lost 1 base, J lost 5 bases, and 15 bases lay in between. The length of the CDR3 is 15 residues. This CDR3 is CASSLHGRNSETQYF. CDR3 coding DNA: TGCGCCAGCAGCTTGCACGGGCGAAATTCGGAGACCCAGTACTTC.

The chain uses TRBV11-2 and TRBJ2-2; D gene uncertain. CDR3 length: 14 amino acids. Germline loops: CDR1 SGHAT, CDR2 FQNNGV. Trimming took 3 bases from V and 7 from J, leaving 12 bases between them. The CDR3, as DNA: TGTGCCAGCAGCTTCCTTACTATTGACGGGGAGCTGTTTTTT. This gives the protein CASSFLTIDGELFF.

The CDR3 sequence is CSVDTDGNYGYTF. CDR3 in DNA: TGCAGCGTTGACACGGACGGTAACTATGGCTACACCTTC. This chain joins TRBV29-1 and TRBJ1-2; D remains ambiguous. V lost 3 bases and J lost 1, with 9 bases in between. The CDR3 contains 13 residues. Germline V CDR1 and CDR2: SQVTM, ANQGSEA.

The chain recombines TRBV5-1 with TRBJ2-5, with D perhaps matching TRBD1 (5 bases). This CDR3 is built from 15 residues. Germline V CDR1 and CDR2: SGHRS, YFSETQ. The V end lost 3 bases, the J end lost 0 bases, and 12 bases lay between the germline ends. The CDR3, as DNA: TGCGCCAGCAGCTACGGACACCAGTACCAAGAGACCCAGTACTTC. This sequence encodes CASSYGHQYQETQYF.

There are a few counts of this clonotype. The chain uses TRBV5-1 and TRBJ2-3, with D unclear. The CDR3 totals 14 residues. Trimming shortened V by 0 bases and J by 6 bases, and 11 bases separated the two germline ends. Germline V lookup: CDR1 SGHRS, CDR2 YFSETQ. CDR3 in amino acids: CASSLESRRDTQYF. In nucleotides, the CDR3 is TGCGCCAGCAGCTTGGAGAGCCGCAGGGATACGCAGTATTTT.

The chain has TRBV20-1 and TRBJ2-7; D is perhaps TRBD1 or TRBD2 (5 bases each). The V end lost 6 bases, the J end lost 8 bases, and 20 bases lay between the germline ends. The CDR3 loop spans 13 amino acids. Germline V gene lookup returns CDR1 DFQATT and CDR2 SNEGSKA (reference sequence). The CDR3 DNA sequence: TGCAGTGCCGGGGCGGGTAGTTTCTCTCAGCAGTACTTC. This gives the protein CSAGAGSFSQQYF.

The rearrangement links TRBV7-9 to TRBJ1-1; D gene ambiguous. CDR1 and CDR2 from the germline V gene are SEHNR and FQNEAQ (reference sequence). This CDR3 region has 14 residues. V was trimmed by 4 bases and J by 1 base, leaving 10 bases between them. Here the CDR3 DNA reads TGTGCCAGCAGCTCTCAGACGGGGAACACTGAAGCTTTCTTT. Translated: CASSSQTGNTEAFF.

There are many counts of this clonotype. The chain carries TRBV4-2 and TRBJ2-5; D assignment may be TRBD1 or TRBD2 (6 bases each). The CDR3 loop spans 17 amino acids. Germline values: CDR1 LGHNA, CDR2 YNFKEQ. The V end lost 4 bases, the J end lost 1 base, and 19 bases lay between the germline ends. The CDR3 sequence: CASSRSGFLGGQETQYF. Written as DNA, the CDR3 is TGTGCCAGCAGCCGGAGCGGGTTCCTAGGGGGCCAAGAGACCCAGTACTTC.

This clonotype was detected many times. V is TRBV5-4 and J is TRBJ2-6; 9 positions match TRBD1. The V gene end was trimmed by 0 bases and the J gene end by 4 bases; junction bases not matched to a gene: 8. The CDR3 loop spans 18 amino acids. The germline gives CDR1 SGHNT, CDR2 YYREEE (reference sequence). CDR3 residues: CASSLVGQGRLGANVLTF. The CDR3 nucleotides read TGTGCCAGCAGCTTGGTGGGACAGGGAAGGCTGGGGGCCAACGTCCTGACTTTC.

This clonotype was seen more than once but under ten times. V is TRBV6-2 or TRBV6-3 and J is TRBJ1-2; TRBD1 agrees at 7 bases. The germline gives CDR1 MNHEY, CDR2 SVGEGT. CDR3 length: 14 residues. After removal of 5 bases from V and 5 bases from J, the junction contained 8 bases not matched to a gene. The CDR3 DNA reads as TGTGCCAGCAGTACCGGGACAGCGACTTATGGCTACACCTTC. The encoded protein is CASSTGTATYGYTF.

This clonotype was recorded a few times. CDR3 residues: CASSPRGDSAFSTYNEQFF. The CDR3, as DNA: TGTGCCAGCAGTCCCCGGGGGGACTCTGCCTTCTCGACCTACAATGAGCAGTTCTTC. This chain uses TRBV6-2 or TRBV6-3 with TRBJ2-1; the match to TRBD2 covers 7 bases. Germline values: CDR1 MNHEY, CDR2 SVGEGT. CDR3 length: 19 residues. Trimming took 5 bases from V and 2 from J; bases not matched to a gene: 18.

The sample holds a few counts of this clonotype. An end of the junction differs from the germline gene, which may be a read error. The V and J genes are TRBV27 and TRBJ1-5; D not resolved. From germline, CDR1 is MNHEY and CDR2 SMNVEV (reference sequence). The CDR3 spans 15 residues. CDR3 sequence (DNA): TGTGCCAGCAGTTTTGGGTCGGAGGGCAATCACCCCCAGCATTTT. Protein: CASSFGSEGNHPQHF.

The chain couples TRBV18 to TRBJ2-3; D gene ambiguous. The CDR3 runs 15 residues. The germline V and J ends were trimmed by 2 bases and 4 bases, with 13 bases remaining between them. The germline gives CDR1 KGHSH, CDR2 LQKENI. The CDR3 DNA sequence: TGTGCCAGCTCACCATCCCGTTGGCCAGCAGATACGCAGTATTTT. It yields the protein CASSPSRWPADTQYF.